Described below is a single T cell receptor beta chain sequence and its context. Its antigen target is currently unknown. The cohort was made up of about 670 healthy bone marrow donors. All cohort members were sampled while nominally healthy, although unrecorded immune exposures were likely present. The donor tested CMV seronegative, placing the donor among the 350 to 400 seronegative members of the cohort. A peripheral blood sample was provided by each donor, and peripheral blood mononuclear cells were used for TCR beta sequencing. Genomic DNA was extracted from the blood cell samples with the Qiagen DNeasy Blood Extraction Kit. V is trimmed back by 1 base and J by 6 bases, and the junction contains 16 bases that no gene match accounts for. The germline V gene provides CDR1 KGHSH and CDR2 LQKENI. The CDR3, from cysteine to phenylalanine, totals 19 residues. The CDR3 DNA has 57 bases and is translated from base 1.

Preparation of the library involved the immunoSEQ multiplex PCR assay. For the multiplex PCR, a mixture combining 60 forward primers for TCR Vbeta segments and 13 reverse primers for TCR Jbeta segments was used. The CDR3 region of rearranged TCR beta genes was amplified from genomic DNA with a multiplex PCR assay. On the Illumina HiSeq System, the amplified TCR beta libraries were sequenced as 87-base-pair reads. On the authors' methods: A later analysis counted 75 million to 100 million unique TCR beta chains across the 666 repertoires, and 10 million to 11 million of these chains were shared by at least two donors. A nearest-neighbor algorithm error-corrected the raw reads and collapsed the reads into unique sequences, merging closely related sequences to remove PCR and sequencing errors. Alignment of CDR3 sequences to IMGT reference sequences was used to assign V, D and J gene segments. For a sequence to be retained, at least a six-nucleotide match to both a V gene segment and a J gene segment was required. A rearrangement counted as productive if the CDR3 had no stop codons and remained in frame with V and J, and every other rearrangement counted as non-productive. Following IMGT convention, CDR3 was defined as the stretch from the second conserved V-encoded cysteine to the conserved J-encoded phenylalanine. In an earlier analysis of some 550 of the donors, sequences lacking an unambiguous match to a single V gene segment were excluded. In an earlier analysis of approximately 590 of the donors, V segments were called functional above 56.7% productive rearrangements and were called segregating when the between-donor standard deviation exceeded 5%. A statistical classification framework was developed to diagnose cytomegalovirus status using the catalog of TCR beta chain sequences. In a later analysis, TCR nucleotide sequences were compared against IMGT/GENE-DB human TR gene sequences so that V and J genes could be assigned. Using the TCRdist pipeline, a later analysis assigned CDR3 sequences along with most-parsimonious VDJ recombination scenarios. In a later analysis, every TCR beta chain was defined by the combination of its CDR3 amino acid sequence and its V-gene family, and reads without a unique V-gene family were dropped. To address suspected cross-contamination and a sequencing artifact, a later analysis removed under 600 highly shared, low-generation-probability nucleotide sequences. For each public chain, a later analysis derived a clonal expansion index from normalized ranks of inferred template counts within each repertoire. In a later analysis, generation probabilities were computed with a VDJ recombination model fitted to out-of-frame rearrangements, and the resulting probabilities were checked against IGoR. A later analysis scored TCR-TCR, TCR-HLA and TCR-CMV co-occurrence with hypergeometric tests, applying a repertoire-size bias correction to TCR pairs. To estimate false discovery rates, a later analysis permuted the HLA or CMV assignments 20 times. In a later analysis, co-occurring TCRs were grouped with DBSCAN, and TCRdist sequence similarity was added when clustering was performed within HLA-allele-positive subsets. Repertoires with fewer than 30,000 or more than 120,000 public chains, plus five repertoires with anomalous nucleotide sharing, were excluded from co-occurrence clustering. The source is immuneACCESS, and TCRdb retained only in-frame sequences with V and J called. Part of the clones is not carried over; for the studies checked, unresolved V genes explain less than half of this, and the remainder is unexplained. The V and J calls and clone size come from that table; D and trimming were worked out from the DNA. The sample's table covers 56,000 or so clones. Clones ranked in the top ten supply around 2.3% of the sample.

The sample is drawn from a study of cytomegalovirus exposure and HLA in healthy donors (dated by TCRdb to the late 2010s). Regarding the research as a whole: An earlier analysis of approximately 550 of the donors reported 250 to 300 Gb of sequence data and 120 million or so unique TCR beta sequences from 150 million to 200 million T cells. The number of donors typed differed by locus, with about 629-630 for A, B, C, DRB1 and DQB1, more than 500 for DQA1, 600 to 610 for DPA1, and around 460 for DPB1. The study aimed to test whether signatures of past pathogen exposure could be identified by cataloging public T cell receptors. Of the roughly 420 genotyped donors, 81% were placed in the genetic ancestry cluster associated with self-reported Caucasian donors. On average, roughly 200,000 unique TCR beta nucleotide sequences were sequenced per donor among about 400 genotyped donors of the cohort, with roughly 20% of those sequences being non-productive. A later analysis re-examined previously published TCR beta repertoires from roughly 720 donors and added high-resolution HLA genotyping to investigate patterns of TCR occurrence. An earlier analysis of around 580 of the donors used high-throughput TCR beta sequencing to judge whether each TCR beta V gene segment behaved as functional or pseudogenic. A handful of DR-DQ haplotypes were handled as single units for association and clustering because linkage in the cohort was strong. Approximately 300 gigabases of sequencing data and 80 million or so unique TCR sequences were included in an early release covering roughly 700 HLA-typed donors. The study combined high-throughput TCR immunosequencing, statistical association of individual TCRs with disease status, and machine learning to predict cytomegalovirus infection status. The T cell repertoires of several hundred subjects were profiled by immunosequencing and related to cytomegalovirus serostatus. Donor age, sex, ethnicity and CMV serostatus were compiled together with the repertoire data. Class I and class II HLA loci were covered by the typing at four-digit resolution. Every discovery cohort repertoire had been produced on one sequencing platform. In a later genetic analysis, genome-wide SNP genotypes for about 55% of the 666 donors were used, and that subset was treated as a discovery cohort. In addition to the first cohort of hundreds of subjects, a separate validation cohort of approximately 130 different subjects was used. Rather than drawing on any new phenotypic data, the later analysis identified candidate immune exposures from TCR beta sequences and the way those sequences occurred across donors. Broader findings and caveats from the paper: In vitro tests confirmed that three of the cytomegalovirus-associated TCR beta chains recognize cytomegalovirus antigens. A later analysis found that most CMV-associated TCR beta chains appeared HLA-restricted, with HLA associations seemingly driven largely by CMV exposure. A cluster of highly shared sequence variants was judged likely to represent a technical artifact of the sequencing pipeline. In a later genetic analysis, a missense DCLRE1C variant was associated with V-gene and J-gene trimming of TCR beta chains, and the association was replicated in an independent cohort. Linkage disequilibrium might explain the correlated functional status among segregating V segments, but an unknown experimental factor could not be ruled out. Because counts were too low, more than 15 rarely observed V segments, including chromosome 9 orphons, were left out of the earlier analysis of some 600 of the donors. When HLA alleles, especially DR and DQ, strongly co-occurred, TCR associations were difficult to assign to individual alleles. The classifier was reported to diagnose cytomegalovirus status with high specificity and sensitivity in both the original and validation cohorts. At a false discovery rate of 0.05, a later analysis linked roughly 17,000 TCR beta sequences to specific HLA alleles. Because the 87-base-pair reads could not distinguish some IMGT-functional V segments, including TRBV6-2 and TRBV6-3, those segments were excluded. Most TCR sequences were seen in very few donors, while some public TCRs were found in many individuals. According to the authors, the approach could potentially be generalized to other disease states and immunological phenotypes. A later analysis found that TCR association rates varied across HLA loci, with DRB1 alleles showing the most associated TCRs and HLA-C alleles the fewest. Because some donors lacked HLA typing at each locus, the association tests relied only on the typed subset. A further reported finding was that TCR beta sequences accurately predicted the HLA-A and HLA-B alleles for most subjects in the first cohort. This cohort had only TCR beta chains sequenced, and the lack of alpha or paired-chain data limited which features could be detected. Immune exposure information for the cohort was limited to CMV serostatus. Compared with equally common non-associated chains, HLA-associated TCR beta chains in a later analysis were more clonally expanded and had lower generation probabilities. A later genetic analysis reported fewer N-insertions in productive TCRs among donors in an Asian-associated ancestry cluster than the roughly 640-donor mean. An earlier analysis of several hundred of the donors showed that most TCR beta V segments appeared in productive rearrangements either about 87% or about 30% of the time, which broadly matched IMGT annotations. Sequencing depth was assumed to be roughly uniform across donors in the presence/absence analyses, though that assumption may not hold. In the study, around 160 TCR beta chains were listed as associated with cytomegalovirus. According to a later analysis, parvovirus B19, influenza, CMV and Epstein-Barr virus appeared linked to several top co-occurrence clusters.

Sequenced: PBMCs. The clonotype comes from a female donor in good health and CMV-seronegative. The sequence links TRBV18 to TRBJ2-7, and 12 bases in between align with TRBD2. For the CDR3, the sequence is CASSPLSGTSGLFGGEQYF. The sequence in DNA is TGTGCCAGCTCACCACTGTCCGGGACTAGCGGGCTCTTTGGGGGCGAGCAGTACTTC.